This T cell receptor beta chain was obtained from a study of T cell responses to AZD1222 COVID-19 vaccine. Study-level results: Vaccine-associated CD4 TCRs ranged over spike, dominating at 160-218 and 743-854. No day 14 peak samples; only post-peak repertoires were characterized.

Sequenced by immunoSEQ multiplex PCR; TCRdb stores in-frame clones only, minus some. Of roughly 100,000 clones in the sample, about nine tenths were seen once. To note about this clone: What it binds is unknown.

The V end lost 6 bases, the J end lost 0 bases, and 12 bases lay between the germline ends. This CDR3 is built from 16 residues. Germline V gives CDR1 MRHNA, CDR2 SNTAGT. This chain links TRBV6-4 with TRBJ2-6; weak D call: TRBD1 (6 bases). Sequences were derived from peripheral blood, sampled on day 0 of AZD1222 vaccination. This clonotype was obtained from an adult in good health. The CDR3 loop reads CASSYTGSSGANVLTF. CDR3 sequence (DNA): TGTGCCAGCAGCTACACAGGGAGCTCTGGGGCCAACGTCCTGACTTTC.